This T cell receptor beta chain was profiled in a study of shared clonotypes between healthy human individuals (dated by TCRdb to the early 2020s). For the wider study: A few men and two women, aged 18 to 49 years, made up the cohort. Different laboratories and diverse techniques were used to prepare libraries and sequence TCR repertoires, to increase sequencing depth and limit assay-specific biases. Each donor's leukapheresis produced roughly between roughly 0.85 and 9.5 billion PBMCs. For each donor, CD4 naive and CD4 memory were each given three plates, CD8 naive was given two plates, and CD8 memory was given one plate. The study deeply sequenced blood TCR repertoires of several healthy adults to estimate repertoire size and the extent of clonotype sharing between individuals. The paper as a whole reports these results and caveats: Pairwise subsampling led to the expectation that sequencing depth would affect the degree of clonotype sharing among donors. Compared with non-shared clonotypes, the clonotypes found in all four sorted-subset donors had higher generation probabilities. The genetic and exposure-history diversity represented was limited by the small number of donors. Naive subsets generally had larger estimated clonotype richness than memory subsets did. When a handful of donors were compared, the shared fraction of clonotypes was around 5.1% for naive CD4, around 4% for naive CD8, more than 2% for memory CD4, and 0.4% for memory CD8. Even with the large sequencing depth, rarefaction of the sorted-subset datasets indicated that sequencing was incomplete. Sampling was limited to blood, and TCR repertoires in tissue likely differ from TCR repertoires in blood.

Healthy HIV-negative adults with no recently reported acute infections or vaccinations were included as donors. Only Caucasian adults living in Nashville, Tennessee, USA were represented among the donors. CD4+ T cells were enriched by magnetic negative selection, after which naive cells were positively selected on CD45RA and the negative fraction was taken as the memory subset. Blood was obtained by leukapheresis, after which PBMCs were separated by Ficoll-Histopaque density gradient centrifugation and cryopreserved in liquid nitrogen vapor phase. Purity and quantity of every magnetically sorted T cell population were checked by analytical flow cytometry. Genomic DNA was isolated from each sorted fraction and quantified by UV absorbance on a Nanodrop 2000c. Remarks on this clone: Its antigen has not been determined. Qualities for individual bases were not recorded, and no much larger clone is one base off.

Using the deep immunoSEQ assay, multiplex PCR amplified TCR CDR3 regions from genomic DNA. Extracted genomic DNA from each cell subset was distributed evenly across all wells of several immunoSEQ 96-well plates, and each plate was treated as a replicate. For sorted subsets, about 210 ng of genomic DNA, equivalent to 25,000 to 35,000 T cell genomes, went into each replicate PCR. The purified libraries were quantified using a Qubit 3.0 fluorometer, sized with a Bioanalyzer 2100, and then quantified again using the KAPA Library Quantification kit. Each immunoSEQ 96-well plate was sequenced on its own single-read 150-cycle Illumina NextSeq 550 flow cell. The original methods were these. Because the immunoSEQ output held only junctional sequences and lacked quality scores, the filtering could not match the filtering applied to full-length reads. Sequences were annotated with PyIR, a Python wrapper for IgBLAST v1.9, using IMGT germline references to assign V/J genes and CDR3. Any read was removed if the V/J assignment was weak (E-value above 1e-6), the CDR3 was missing, or the read contained stop codons, out-of-frame junctions, or ambiguous translated residues. V3J clonotypes were defined as sequences sharing the same inferred V gene, J gene, and CDR3 amino acid sequence. The percentage overlap between two repertoires was calculated by dividing the number of shared unique clonotypes by the size of the smaller repertoire. Repertoire richness was assessed with RTK rarefaction, the Chao1 estimator, and Recon v2.1 estimates of unobserved clonotypes. OLGA was used to compute generation probabilities for all TCRbeta clonotypes that the gDNA method yielded from a few donors. Held by TCRdb, this immuneACCESS table contains in-frame sequences only and omits some clones. Under half of the omission traces to an unresolved V gene where checked; the cause of the rest is unknown. That table is the source of V, J and clone size, and D and trimming were worked out from the DNA. The sample has more than 500,000 clones on record, 90% to 96% of them singletons. The ten biggest clones cover about 0.067% of the sample.

Relative to germline, V is missing 4 bases and J is missing 6 bases, with 14 bases of the junction outside any gene match. Sequences SGHRS (CDR1) and YFSETQ (CDR2) are obtained from the germline V gene. The CDR3 numbers 19 residues from cysteine through phenylalanine. CDR3 DNA only is kept here, 57 bases in frame from base 1. Sequencing was done on a sample of naive CD4+ T cells sorted from blood. Interpreted using the paper, the cell subset or site label stands for: CD45RA+ positively selected. The receptor comes from a woman under 40 in good health. The sequence is built from TRBV5-1 and TRBJ2-3; 16 bases in the middle match TRBD2. The CDR3 region has the sequence CASSKGLAGGHIVTDTQYF. At the DNA level, the sequence is TGCGCCAGCAGCAAGGGACTAGCGGGAGGGCATATTGTTACGGATACGCAGTATTTT.